This T cell receptor beta chain is from a study of T-cell memory formation after mild COVID-19. On this clonotype: Its antigen is not identified.

Study findings and constraints: CD4+ contracting clones lay mainly in CM and EM, CD8+ ones in EMRA.

5'RACE with constant-segment primers yielded barcoded, UMI-tagged TCR alpha and TCR beta cDNA libraries. One entry per CDR3 protein, called by TCRdb with MiXCR from the 5' RACE reads. The table has 300,000 to 400,000 distinct CDR3 sequences, 28% seen once. Sequenced: PBMCs or a T cell subset sorted from them (not recorded which). The receptor was isolated from an adult woman who had mild COVID-19 (a few samples of this study predate the infection). Cell type and time point are not known.

CDR3 nucleotides: TGCAGTGCTAGAGATCGCCAGGCTGAAGCTTTCTTT. This encodes CSARDRQAEAFF. V and J are TRBV20-1 and TRBJ1-1; no firm D call. The CDR3 runs to 12 residues. Trimming removed 0 bases from V and 6 bases from J, with 8 bases in between. Per the germline V gene, CDR1 is DFQATT and CDR2 is SNEGSKA (reference sequence).